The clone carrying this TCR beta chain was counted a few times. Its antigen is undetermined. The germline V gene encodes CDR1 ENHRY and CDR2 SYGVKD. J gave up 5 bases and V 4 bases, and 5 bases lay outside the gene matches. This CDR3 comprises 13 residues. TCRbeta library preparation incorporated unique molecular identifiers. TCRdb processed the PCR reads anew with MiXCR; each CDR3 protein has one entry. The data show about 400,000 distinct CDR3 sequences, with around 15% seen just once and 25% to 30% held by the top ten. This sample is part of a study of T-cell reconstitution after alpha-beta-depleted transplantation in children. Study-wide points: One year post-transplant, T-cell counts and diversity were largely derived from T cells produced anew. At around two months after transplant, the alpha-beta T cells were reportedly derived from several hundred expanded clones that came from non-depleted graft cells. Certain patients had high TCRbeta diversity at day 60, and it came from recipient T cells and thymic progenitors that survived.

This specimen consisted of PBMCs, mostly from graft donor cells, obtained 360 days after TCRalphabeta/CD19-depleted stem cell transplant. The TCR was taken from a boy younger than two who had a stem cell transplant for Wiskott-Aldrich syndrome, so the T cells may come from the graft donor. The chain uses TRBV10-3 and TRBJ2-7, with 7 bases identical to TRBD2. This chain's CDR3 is CAISVETSHEQYF. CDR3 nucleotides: TGTGCCATCAGTGTAGAGACTAGCCACGAGCAGTACTTC.